Listed below are T cell receptor beta chains from one sample, sequenced in a study of beta chain features in type 1 diabetes. Sequencing was performed with immunoSEQ multiplex PCR; in TCRdb, only in-frame clones are kept and a portion is missing. The sample holds roughly 150,000 clones, about 9% seen once. The sample consisted of central memory CD4+ T cells from blood. The origin of the receptors is a woman aged 25 to 39 with type 1 diabetes. Each CDR3 is given with its conserved first and last residue. The D gene is left open where the match is weak. The listing skips clone size in some rows; elsewhere it reads once, few, many or a size class.

d_gene	v_gene	j_gene	abundance	CDR3nt	CDR3aa
TRBD1	TRBV5-1	TRBJ1-1	-	TGCGCCAGCACAGAGGGGGCGGACACTGAAGCTTTCTTT	CASTEGADTEAFF
-	TRBV18	TRBJ2-1	-	TGTGCCAGCTCACCACCCGAGACTGGAGGGGACAATGAGCAGTTCTTC	CASSPPETGGDNEQFF
TRBD2	TRBV9	TRBJ2-5	few	TGTGCCAGCAGCGGAACAATAGCGGGAGGGGGAGAGACCCAGTACTTC	CASSGTIAGGGETQYF
TRBD2	TRBV7-2	TRBJ2-2	once	TGTGCCAGCACCAAACGGGGGGGCGGGAGGCTCGGGGAGCTGTTTTTT	CASTKRGGGRLGELFF
-	TRBV28	TRBJ1-5	few	TGTGCCAGCAGTTTAGGCAGGGTCAATCAGCCCCAGCATTTT	CASSLGRVNQPQHF
TRBD1	TRBV6-1	TRBJ1-4	-	TGTGCCAGCAGTCCGGGACAGGACGATGAAAAACTGTTTTTT	CASSPGQDDEKLFF
TRBD2	TRBV10-3	TRBJ2-1	-	TGTGCCATCAGTGAGTCTAATAGCGGGAACTCGGCGTCCTACAATGAGCAGTTCTTC	CAISESNSGNSASYNEQFF
TRBD2	TRBV27	TRBJ2-5	few	TGTGCCAGCAGCTCCAACGGACTAGTCTTCCCAGAGACCCAGTACTTC	CASSSNGLVFPETQYF
TRBD1	TRBV5-1	TRBJ1-4	few	TGCGCCAGCAGAAAGGGGGCGAGGGAAAAACTGTTTTTT	CASRKGAREKLFF
-	TRBV27	TRBJ1-2	-	TGTGCCAGCAGTCCCACTTGGACGGGAGGCTACACCTTC	CASSPTWTGGYTF
TRBD1	TRBV7-9	TRBJ1-1	few	TGTGCCAGCATCGGGACAGGCCTGAACACTGAAGCTTTCTTT	CASIGTGLNTEAFF
TRBD2	TRBV11-1	TRBJ2-1	-	TGTGCCAGCAGCTATAGCGGGGGTGAGCAGTTCTTC	CASSYSGGEQFF
TRBD2	TRBV2	TRBJ2-5	few	TGTGCCTCCCGCGGACTAGCGGGAGCTGAGACCCAGTACTTC	CASRGLAGAETQYF
TRBD2	TRBV7-2	TRBJ2-3	-	TGTGCCAGCAGCTTAGCTAGCGGGATGAATACGCAGTATTTT	CASSLASGMNTQYF
-	TRBV5-1	TRBJ1-2	-	TGCGCCAGCAGCTTCGAAACAGCTTATGGCTACACCTTC	CASSFETAYGYTF
-	TRBV7-9	TRBJ2-7	-	TGTGCCAGCAGCCCGCGATGGGAGGCCTACGAGCAGTACTTC	CASSPRWEAYEQYF